This T cell receptor beta chain comes out of a study of post-analysis software for immune sequencing data. Study overall: Courses of disease covered relapsing-remitting, secondary progressive and progressive-relapsing multiple sclerosis.

Study results and limitations: Compared with controls, patients showed significantly lower normalized Chao1 diversity. Analysis by F measure revealed that same-batch samples clustered strongly together. TRBV5-6, TRBV5-1 and TRBV20-1 were among four to six TRBV segments more frequent in patients than controls.

Concerning this clonotype itself: What it binds is unknown.

TCR beta cDNA libraries had unique molecular identifiers. It was from about 0.94 to 9.7 million T cells that approximately 500,000 cDNA molecules came. MiXCR, applied by TCRdb to the PCR reads, yields one record per CDR3 protein. The sample lists about 430,000 distinct CDR3 sequences; approximately 39% were seen once. The V gene's germline CDR1 is DFQATT and CDR2 SNEGSKA (reference sequence). CDR3 length: 15 amino acids. V shed 3 bases and J shed 0 bases, with 13 bases lying between them. The sequenced sample consisted of blood. The chain uses TRBV20-1 and TRBJ2-3; no firm D call. The clonotype comes from a girl aged 2-10 years with multiple sclerosis. CDR3 region: CSASGMSTSTDTQYF. The CDR3 DNA sequence: TGCAGTGCTAGTGGGATGTCAACTAGCACAGATACGCAGTATTTT.